This T cell receptor (beta chain) was observed in a study of spatial heterogeneity in lung cancer. About the study: The authors sequenced available follow-up PBMC samples, taken a median of roughly 2 years after resection.

This clonotype is labeled medium-sized (0.01 to 0.1%). The CDR3 extends over 13 amino acids. V shed 5 bases and J shed 5 bases, with 14 bases lying between them. CDR1 is SGDLS and CDR2 is YYNGEE in the germline V gene. MiXCR, applied by TCRdb to the 5' RACE reads, yields one record per CDR3 protein. The top ten clones hold roughly 18% of a sample with approximately 41,000 distinct CDR3 sequences, roughly a tenth of them seen once. The time point is: blood at routine non-recurrence follow-up after resection. The material was PBMCs, obtained at follow-up. The source is a female donor with early-stage non-small cell lung cancer. The chain recombines TRBV9 with TRBJ2-7; no definite D call. The CDR3 coding sequence is TGTGCCAGCAGTTATTGGGTAGAAGACGAGCAGTACTTC. This translates into CASSYWVEDEQYF.